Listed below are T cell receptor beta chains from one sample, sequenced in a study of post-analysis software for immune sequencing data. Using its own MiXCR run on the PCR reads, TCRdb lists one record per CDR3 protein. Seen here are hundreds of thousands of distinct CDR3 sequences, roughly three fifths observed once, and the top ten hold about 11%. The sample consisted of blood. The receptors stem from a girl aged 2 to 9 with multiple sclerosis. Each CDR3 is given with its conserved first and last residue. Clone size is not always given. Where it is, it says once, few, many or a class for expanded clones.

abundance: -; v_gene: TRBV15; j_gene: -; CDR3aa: CATSRDRGAGNEQYF
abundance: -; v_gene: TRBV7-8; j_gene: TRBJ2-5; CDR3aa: CASSPTRGGANEQYF
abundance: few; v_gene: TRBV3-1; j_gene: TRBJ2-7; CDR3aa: CASSRYPTYEQYF
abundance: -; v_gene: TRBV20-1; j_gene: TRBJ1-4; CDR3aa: CSGGEGEKLFF
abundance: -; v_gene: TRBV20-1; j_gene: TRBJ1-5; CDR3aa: CSALRGLEDQPQHF
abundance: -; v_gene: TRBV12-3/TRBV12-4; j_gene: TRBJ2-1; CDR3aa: CASSFQQGGNNEQFF
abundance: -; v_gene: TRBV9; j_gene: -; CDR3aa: CASSVKAGSYEQYF
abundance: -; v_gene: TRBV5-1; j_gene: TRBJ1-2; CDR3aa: CASSLARGQRPGGYTF
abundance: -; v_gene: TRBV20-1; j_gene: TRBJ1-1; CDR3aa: CSARLIRGTEAFF
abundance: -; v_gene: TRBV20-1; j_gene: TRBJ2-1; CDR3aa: CSARDLHEQFF
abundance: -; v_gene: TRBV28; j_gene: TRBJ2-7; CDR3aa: CASRETTAYEQYF
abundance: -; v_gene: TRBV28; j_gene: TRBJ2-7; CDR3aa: CASSNTGGDIHEQYF
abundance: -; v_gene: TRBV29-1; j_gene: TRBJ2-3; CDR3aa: CSVRDGSSTDTQYF
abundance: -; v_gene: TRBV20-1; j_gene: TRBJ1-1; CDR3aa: CSASTLKNTEAFF
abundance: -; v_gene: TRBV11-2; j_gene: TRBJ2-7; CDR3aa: CASSLAGGYRREQYF
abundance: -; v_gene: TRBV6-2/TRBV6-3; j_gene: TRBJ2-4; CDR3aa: CASSWSGGAIQYF
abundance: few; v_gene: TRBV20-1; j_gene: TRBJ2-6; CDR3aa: CSARVRCRSSGANVLTF
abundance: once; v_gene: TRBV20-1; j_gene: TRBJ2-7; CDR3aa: CSATPTVYEQYF
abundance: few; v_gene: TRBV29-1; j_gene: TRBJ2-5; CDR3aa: CSVEAWGAQETQYF
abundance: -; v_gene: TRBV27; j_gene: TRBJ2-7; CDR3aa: CASSSHGYEQYF
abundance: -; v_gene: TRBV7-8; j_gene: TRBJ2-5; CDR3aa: CASSLTPGGGGQETQYF
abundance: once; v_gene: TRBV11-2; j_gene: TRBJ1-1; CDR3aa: CASSLAQGWNTEAFF
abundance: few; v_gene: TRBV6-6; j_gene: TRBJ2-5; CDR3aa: CASRRGQGRETQYF
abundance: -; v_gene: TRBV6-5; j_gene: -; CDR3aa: CASSPAVQETQYF
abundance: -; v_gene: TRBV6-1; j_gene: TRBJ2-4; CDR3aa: CASSLDGIAKNIQYF
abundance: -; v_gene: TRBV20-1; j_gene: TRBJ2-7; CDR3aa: CSARIAGDYEQYF
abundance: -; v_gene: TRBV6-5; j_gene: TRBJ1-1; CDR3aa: CASSYRDAGQGNTEAFF
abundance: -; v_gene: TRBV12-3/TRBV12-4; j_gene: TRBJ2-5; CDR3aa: CASTRTNQETQYF
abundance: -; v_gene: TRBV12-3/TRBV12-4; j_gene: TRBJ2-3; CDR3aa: CASSLVGTGVDTQYF
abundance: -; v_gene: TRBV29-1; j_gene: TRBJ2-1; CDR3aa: CSVEGGDSSYNEQFF
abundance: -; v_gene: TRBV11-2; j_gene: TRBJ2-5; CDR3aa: CASSLMGGAEQYF
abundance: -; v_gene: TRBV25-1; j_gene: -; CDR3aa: CASKEGTAYNEQYF
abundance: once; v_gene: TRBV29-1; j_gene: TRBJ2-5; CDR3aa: CSVEAREGGRAEPKETQYF
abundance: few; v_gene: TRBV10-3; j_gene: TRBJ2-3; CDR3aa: CAIRGVAGASTDTQYF
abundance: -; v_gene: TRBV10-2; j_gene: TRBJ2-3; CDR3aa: CASSESVLAGGNTDTQYF
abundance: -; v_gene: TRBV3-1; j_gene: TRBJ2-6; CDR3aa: CASSQLGQGIRTSGANVLTF
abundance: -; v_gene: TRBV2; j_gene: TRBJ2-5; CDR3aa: CAIENRQVGETQYF
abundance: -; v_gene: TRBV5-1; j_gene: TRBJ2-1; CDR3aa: CASSLERPDGQFF
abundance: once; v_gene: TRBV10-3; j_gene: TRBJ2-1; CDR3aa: CAISESGRVNGQFF
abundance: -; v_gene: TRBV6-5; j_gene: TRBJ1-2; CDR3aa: CARDRRLYGYTF
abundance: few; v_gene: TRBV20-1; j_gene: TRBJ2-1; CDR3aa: CSARDRGFNYNEQFF
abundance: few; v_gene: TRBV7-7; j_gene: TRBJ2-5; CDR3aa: CASSSQTSHQETQYF
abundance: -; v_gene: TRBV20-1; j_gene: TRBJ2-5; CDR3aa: CSARERSAQETQYF
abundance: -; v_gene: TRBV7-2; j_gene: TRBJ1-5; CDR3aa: CASSLDKAKNQPQHF
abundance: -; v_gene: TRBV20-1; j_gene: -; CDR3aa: CSARDFGGQETQYF